The clone carrying this T cell receptor beta chain was observed at least ten times. This record comes from a study of CD8 T cells in ankylosing spondylitis. The germline V gene has CDR1 SGHKS and CDR2 YYEKEE (reference sequence). With 3 bases removed from V and 8 bases from J, the gap between germline ends came to 15 bases. The CDR3 runs to 14 residues. Using its own MiXCR run on the 5' RACE reads, TCRdb lists one record per CDR3 protein. The sample includes some 250,000 distinct CDR3 sequences, around 9.1% of them seen just once. This clonotype was sampled from a male donor with ankylosing spondylitis or in good health (not recorded which). The V call is TRBV5-5, the J call TRBJ2-1; unclear D gene. Sequencing input: blood, either unsorted or a sorted T cell fraction (not recorded which). The CDR3 nucleotides are TGTGCCAGCAGCTCTACCGGGCCGCACGATGAGCAGTTCTTC. This gives the protein CASSSTGPHDEQFF.